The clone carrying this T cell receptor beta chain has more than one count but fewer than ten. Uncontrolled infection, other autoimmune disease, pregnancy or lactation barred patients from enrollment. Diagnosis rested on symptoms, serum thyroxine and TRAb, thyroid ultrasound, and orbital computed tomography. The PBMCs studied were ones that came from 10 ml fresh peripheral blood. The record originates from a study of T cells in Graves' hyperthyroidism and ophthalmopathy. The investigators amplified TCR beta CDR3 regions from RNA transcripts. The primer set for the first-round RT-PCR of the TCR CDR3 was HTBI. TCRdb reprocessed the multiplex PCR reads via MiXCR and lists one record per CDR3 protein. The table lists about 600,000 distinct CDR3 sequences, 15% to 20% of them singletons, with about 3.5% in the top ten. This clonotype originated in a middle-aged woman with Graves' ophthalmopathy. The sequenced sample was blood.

The CDR3 DNA follows: TGTGCCAGCAGTCGAACACTTCAGGGGAATGGAAACACCATATATTTT. Encoded protein: CASSRTLQGNGNTIYF. The rearrangement links TRBV13 to TRBJ1-3; D perhaps matches TRBD1 (6 bases). This CDR3 has 16 amino acids. Per germline, CDR1 PRHDT and CDR2 FYEKMQ (reference sequence). V was clipped by 6 bases and J by 3 bases, with 18 bases between them.